Shown below are 23 T cell receptor beta chains from a single sample sequenced in a study of PD-1 blockade in mismatch repair-deficient tumors. The table came from immunoSEQ multiplex PCR; TCRdb's copy has only in-frame clones and leaves some out. The table lists around 110,000 clones, more than 60% of them singletons. The material sequenced was peripheral blood, taken approximately 60 weeks after starting pembrolizumab. Every receptor here comes from an adult with mismatch repair-deficient cancer.

DNA for the CDR3: TGTGCCAGCAGCGCAATCAAGGGACAGGGTATGTCCGGGGAGCTGTTTTTT. Translated, it gives CASSAIKGQGMSGELFF. V usage is TRBV9 and J usage is TRBJ2-2; 9 nucleotides match TRBD1. This CDR3 spans 17 amino acids. Unmatched junction bases numbered 12, after V lost 3 bases and J lost 6 bases. The V gene's germline CDR1 is SGDLS and CDR2 YYNGEE.

The rearrangement joins TRBV6-5 to TRBJ1-2; 7 bases agree with TRBD1. The trim removed 6 bases at V and 4 bases at J, leaving 11 bases unmatched. The CDR3 has 15 residues. CDR1 is MNHEY and CDR2 is SVGAGI in the germline V gene. The CDR3 nucleotides read TGTGCCAGCAGATCAAGACAGGGACCGTCCTATGGCTACACCTTC. This gives the protein CASRSRQGPSYGYTF.

Details on this clone: The junction differs from germline at one of its ends, possibly a read error. The gene calls are TRBV29-1 and TRBJ1-2; the match to TRBD1 covers 7 bases. CDR1 and CDR2 from the germline V gene are SQVTM and ANQGSEA. The CDR3 runs to 12 residues. Here the CDR3 DNA reads TGCAGCGTTGCGAGCCAGGGGGTGAGCCCTCACTTC. Protein: CSVASQGVSPHF.

The chain employs TRBV9 and TRBJ2-7; 7 nucleotides agree with TRBD2. The V gene end was trimmed by 3 bases and the J gene end by 5 bases; junction bases not matched to a gene: 5. Per the germline V gene, CDR1 is SGDLS and CDR2 is YYNGEE. The CDR3 is made up of 13 amino acids. CDR3: CASSGGGRDEQYF. The CDR3 bases are TGTGCCAGCAGCGGGGGAGGGAGGGACGAGCAGTACTTC. Together with reference TRBV9 and TRBJ2-7, the CDR3 gives the full variable domain: DSGVTQTPKHLITATGQRVTLRCSPRSGDLSVYWYQQSLDQGLQFLIQYYNGEERAKGNILERFSAQQFPDLHSELNLSSLELGDSALYFCASSGGGRDEQYFGPGTRLTVT.

The DNA of the CDR3 is TGTGCCAGCAGCGTAGAGGGTAGTGGAAACACCATATATTTT. It encodes CASSVEGSGNTIYF. The chain employs TRBV9 and TRBJ1-3; D not certain. Germline CDR1 SGDLS, CDR2 YYNGEE. The CDR3 is 14 amino acids. Trimming stripped 0 bases from V and 3 bases from J, with 7 bases between.

The chain combines TRBV7-2 with TRBJ2-5; the match to TRBD2 covers 8 bases. V was clipped by 7 bases and J by 5 bases; unmatched bases: 12. This CDR3 spans 15 amino acids. The germline V gene encodes CDR1 SGHTA and CDR2 FQGNSA. The CDR3 nucleotides are TGTGCCAGCACCCCGAGTAGCGGGACGGTTGAGACCCAGTACTTC. Translation gives CASTPSSGTVETQYF.

The V gene is TRBV7-2, the J gene TRBJ2-1; D may match TRBD1 or TRBD2 (5 bases each). CDR1 is SGHTA, CDR2 FQGNSA, per germline. Trimming pared 3 bases from V and 10 bases from J, leaving 16 bases between. This CDR3 is built from 14 residues. The CDR3 protein is CASSFGTGFREQFF. The CDR3 nucleotides are TGTGCCAGCAGCTTCGGGACGGGGTTCAGGGAGCAGTTCTTC.

The rearrangement joins TRBV27 to TRBJ2-1; 8 bases agree with TRBD2. The CDR3 is 14 amino acids. V shed 5 bases and J 3 bases; nucleotides not matched to a gene: 3. Germline-derived CDR1 and CDR2 are MNHEY and SMNVEV (reference sequence). CDR3 loop: CASSGGLDYNEQFF. DNA of the CDR3: TGTGCCAGCAGTGGGGGACTAGACTACAATGAGCAGTTCTTC.

V usage is TRBV28 and J usage is TRBJ2-7, with TRBD1 matching over 9 bases. V trimming: 3 bases; J trimming: 6 bases; junction bases outside the gene matches: 12. This CDR3 region has 16 residues. Per germline, CDR1 MDHEN and CDR2 SYDVKM. CDR3 DNA sequence: TGTGCCAGCAGTTTGCAGAGCAGGGGACAGGGCGGCGAGCAGTACTTC. It codes for CASSLQSRGQGGEQYF.

The chain is built from TRBV4-1 and TRBJ2-2; D is perhaps TRBD1 (6 bases). The germline V gene encodes CDR1 MGHRA and CDR2 YSYEKL. This CDR3 is built from 15 residues. Trimming stripped 2 bases from V and 5 bases from J, with 12 bases between. CDR3 coding DNA: TGCGCCAGCAGCCAAAACGGCAGGGGAACCGGGGAGCTGTTTTTT. Translated: CASSQNGRGTGELFF.

CDR3 sequence: CASSKGQGFNEQFF. The CDR3 nucleotides are TGTGCCAGCAGTAAAGGACAGGGATTCAATGAGCAGTTCTTC. The rearrangement joins TRBV6-6 to TRBJ2-1; TRBD1 matches 8 bases. The V gene end was trimmed by 5 bases and the J gene end by 6 bases; junction bases not matched to a gene: 6. Germline V gene sequence: CDR1 MNHNY, CDR2 SVGAGI (reference sequence). The CDR3 spans 14 residues.

A single count supports this clone. This chain connects TRBV7-3 to TRBJ2-6, with 10 bases lining up with TRBD1. Germline V gives CDR1 SGHTA, CDR2 FQGTGA. The CDR3 extends over 19 amino acids. The V segment lost 5 bases and the J segment 4 bases; nucleotides outside the gene matches: 14. CDR3 sequence (DNA): TGTGCCAGCAGCGCCCTGGGACAGGGGATTTTCTCCGGGGCCAACGTCCTGACTTTC. Protein product: CASSALGQGIFSGANVLTF.

The chain uses TRBV4-1 and TRBJ2-1, with 15 bases matching TRBD2. This CDR3 region has 20 residues. After removal of 1 base from V and 0 bases from J, the junction contained 7 bases not matched to a gene. Germline assignment: CDR1 MGHRA and CDR2 YSYEKL. The CDR3 bases are TGCGCCAGCAGCCAAGGGGGACTAGCGGGAGGCCCGAGCTCCTACAATGAGCAGTTCTTC. Translation gives CASSQGGLAGGPSSYNEQFF.

This clone was observed a single time. The genes are TRBV14 and TRBJ2-1; no clear D. V lost 8 bases to trimming and J lost 6 bases, with 17 bases between them. This CDR3 is 14 amino acids long. In germline, CDR1 is SGHDN, CDR2 FVKESK. The CDR3 loop is CASQGRTGPNEQFF. The CDR3 bases are TGTGCCAGCCAAGGTAGGACCGGGCCCAATGAGCAGTTCTTC.

DNA for the CDR3: TGTGCCAGCGCGACGGCAGGGGGCGATACCACTGAAGCTTTCTTT. This translates into CASATAGGDTTEAFF. This chain joins TRBV18 and TRBJ1-1; 8 positions agree with TRBD1. Germline V gives CDR1 KGHSH, CDR2 LQKENI. V was clipped by 8 bases and J by 4 bases; unmatched bases: 12. This CDR3 region has 15 residues.

The chain carries TRBV7-6 and TRBJ1-5, with TRBD1 matching over 7 bases. This CDR3 has 17 amino acids. The V gene end was trimmed by 1 base and the J gene end by 3 bases; junction bases not matched to a gene: 9. The germline gives CDR1 SGHVS, CDR2 FNYEAQ. This CDR3 is CASSLEQGQFPNQPQHF. The CDR3 DNA sequence: TGTGCCAGCAGCTTAGAACAGGGACAGTTCCCCAATCAGCCCCAGCATTTT. Combining the CDR3 with reference TRBV7-6 and TRBJ1-5 gives the whole variable domain GAGVSQSPRYKVTKRGQDVALRCDPISGHVSLYWYRQALGQGPEFLTYFNYEAQQDKSGLPNDRFSAERPEGSISTLTIQRTEQRDSAMYRCASSLEQGQFPNQPQHFGDGTRLSIL.

V gene TRBV5-1 combines with J gene TRBJ2-7; 8 nucleotides match TRBD1. Per the germline V gene, CDR1 is SGHRS and CDR2 is YFSETQ. J lost 2 bases, V lost 4 bases, and 5 bases had no gene match. The CDR3 length is 14 residues. CDR3 nucleotides: TGCGCCAGCAGCGAGGACAGGGCAGCCTACGAGCAGTACTTC. This translates into CASSEDRAAYEQYF.

The rearrangement links TRBV7-2 to TRBJ1-1; D ambiguous. V was clipped by 5 bases and J by 2 bases, with 9 bases between them. Germline assignment: CDR1 SGHTA and CDR2 FQGNSA. There are 13 residues in the CDR3. DNA for the CDR3: TGTGCCAGCAGCGTGACGGTTAACACTGAAGCTTTCTTT. This sequence encodes CASSVTVNTEAFF.

The J gene is TRBJ1-2, the V gene TRBV5-1, with TRBD1 matching over 12 bases. After removal of 4 bases from V and 6 bases from J, the junction contained 7 bases not matched to a gene. Per the germline V gene, CDR1 is SGHRS and CDR2 is YFSETQ. The CDR3 has 15 amino acids. CDR3 loop: CASSPGTGGTNGYTF. Here the CDR3 DNA reads TGCGCCAGCAGCCCCGGGACAGGGGGCACGAATGGCTACACCTTC.

Worth noting for this clone: Other DNA sequences in the sample encode the same CDR3. V usage is TRBV5-6 and J usage is TRBJ2-2, with D tentatively TRBD1 (5 bases). V was pared by 0 bases and J by 5 bases, with 8 bases between. This CDR3 has 14 residues. Germline values: CDR1 SGHDT, CDR2 YYEEEE. CDR3 sequence reads: CASSLASGTGELFF. Written as DNA, the CDR3 is TGTGCCAGCAGCTTGGCGTCAGGGACCGGGGAGCTGTTTTTT.

This chain uses TRBV18 with TRBJ2-4, with D perhaps TRBD1 (6 bases). CDR3 length: 12 amino acids. The V gene lost 2 bases and the J gene lost 7 bases, with 6 bases spanning the gap. The germline CDR1 and CDR2 sequences are KGHSH and LQKENI. CDR3 bases: TGTGCCAGCTCACCAGGGGGCAACATTCAGTACTTC. Translating gives CASSPGGNIQYF.

The chain links TRBV27 to TRBJ1-1; 11 bases match TRBD1. With 4 bases clipped from V and 4 bases from J, the junction kept 5 bases outside the gene matches. Per the germline V gene, CDR1 is MNHEY and CDR2 is SMNVEV (reference sequence). The CDR3 totals 15 residues. This CDR3 reads CASSSAGTGGTEAFF. In nucleotides, the CDR3 is TGTGCCAGCAGTTCCGCCGGGACAGGGGGCACTGAAGCTTTCTTT.

The rearrangement links TRBV5-6 to TRBJ2-5; D gene unclear. Trimming took 3 bases from V and 3 from J, leaving 3 bases between them. The CDR3 extends over 11 amino acids. Germline V gene sequence: CDR1 SGHDT, CDR2 YYEEEE. The CDR3 reads CASSYEETQYF. The DNA for the CDR3 is TGTGCCAGCAGCTATGAAGAGACCCAGTACTTC.